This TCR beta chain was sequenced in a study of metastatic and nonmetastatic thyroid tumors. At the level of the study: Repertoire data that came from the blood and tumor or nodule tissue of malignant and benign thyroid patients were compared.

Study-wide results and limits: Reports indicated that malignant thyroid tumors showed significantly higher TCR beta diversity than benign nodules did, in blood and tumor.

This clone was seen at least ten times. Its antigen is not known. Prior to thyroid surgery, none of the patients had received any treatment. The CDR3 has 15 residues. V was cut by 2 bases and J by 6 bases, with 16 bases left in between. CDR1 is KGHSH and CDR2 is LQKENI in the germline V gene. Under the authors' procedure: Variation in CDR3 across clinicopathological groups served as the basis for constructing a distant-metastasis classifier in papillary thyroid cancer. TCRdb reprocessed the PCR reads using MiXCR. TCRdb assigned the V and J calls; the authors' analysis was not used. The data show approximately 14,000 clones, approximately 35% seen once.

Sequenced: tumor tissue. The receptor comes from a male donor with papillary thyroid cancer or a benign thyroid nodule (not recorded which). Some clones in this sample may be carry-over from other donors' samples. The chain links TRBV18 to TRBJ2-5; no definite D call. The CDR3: CASSPGVGPGKTQYF. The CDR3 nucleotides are TGTGCCAGCTCACCAGGGGTTGGGCCTGGAAAGACCCAGTACTTC.